The clone carrying this T cell receptor beta chain was seen only once. Its cognate antigen is unknown. A much larger clonotype is one base distant, so this may be a read error. The entry originates in a study of vaccination and CD4 T cells after COVID-19. Overall study: Six men and four women formed the convalescents, two being Hispanic. Post-COVID draws followed diagnosis by a median around 100 days (range 35 to 161).

The CDR3 contains 14 residues. V gave up 8 bases and J gave up 5 bases; unmatched junction bases: 8. Germline V gene lookup returns CDR1 MNHNS and CDR2 SASEGT. The study's findings and limits: SARS-CoV-2-reactive clonotypes rose nonsignificantly, with the median going from around 20 to 38.

Treatment described: approximately nine-day PBMC culture with coronavirus spike peptide pools or control peptides (ViraFEST assay). The Oncomine TCR Beta short-read assay was applied to DNA of cultured CD4+ T cells. From the PCR reads, TCRdb called clonotypes with MiXCR, one entry per CDR3 protein. The table lists some 10,000 distinct CDR3 sequences, over 40% of them singletons. This TCR was sampled from a human donor who had recovered from COVID-19. The chain has TRBV6-1 and TRBJ2-2, with TRBD1 identical over 7 bases. Sequencing was carried out using CD4+ T cells from blood, cultured in vitro. The CDR3 loop is CASPGTALTGELFF. The CDR3 region has the DNA TGTGCCAGCCCGGGGACAGCTCTAACCGGGGAGCTGTTTTTT.